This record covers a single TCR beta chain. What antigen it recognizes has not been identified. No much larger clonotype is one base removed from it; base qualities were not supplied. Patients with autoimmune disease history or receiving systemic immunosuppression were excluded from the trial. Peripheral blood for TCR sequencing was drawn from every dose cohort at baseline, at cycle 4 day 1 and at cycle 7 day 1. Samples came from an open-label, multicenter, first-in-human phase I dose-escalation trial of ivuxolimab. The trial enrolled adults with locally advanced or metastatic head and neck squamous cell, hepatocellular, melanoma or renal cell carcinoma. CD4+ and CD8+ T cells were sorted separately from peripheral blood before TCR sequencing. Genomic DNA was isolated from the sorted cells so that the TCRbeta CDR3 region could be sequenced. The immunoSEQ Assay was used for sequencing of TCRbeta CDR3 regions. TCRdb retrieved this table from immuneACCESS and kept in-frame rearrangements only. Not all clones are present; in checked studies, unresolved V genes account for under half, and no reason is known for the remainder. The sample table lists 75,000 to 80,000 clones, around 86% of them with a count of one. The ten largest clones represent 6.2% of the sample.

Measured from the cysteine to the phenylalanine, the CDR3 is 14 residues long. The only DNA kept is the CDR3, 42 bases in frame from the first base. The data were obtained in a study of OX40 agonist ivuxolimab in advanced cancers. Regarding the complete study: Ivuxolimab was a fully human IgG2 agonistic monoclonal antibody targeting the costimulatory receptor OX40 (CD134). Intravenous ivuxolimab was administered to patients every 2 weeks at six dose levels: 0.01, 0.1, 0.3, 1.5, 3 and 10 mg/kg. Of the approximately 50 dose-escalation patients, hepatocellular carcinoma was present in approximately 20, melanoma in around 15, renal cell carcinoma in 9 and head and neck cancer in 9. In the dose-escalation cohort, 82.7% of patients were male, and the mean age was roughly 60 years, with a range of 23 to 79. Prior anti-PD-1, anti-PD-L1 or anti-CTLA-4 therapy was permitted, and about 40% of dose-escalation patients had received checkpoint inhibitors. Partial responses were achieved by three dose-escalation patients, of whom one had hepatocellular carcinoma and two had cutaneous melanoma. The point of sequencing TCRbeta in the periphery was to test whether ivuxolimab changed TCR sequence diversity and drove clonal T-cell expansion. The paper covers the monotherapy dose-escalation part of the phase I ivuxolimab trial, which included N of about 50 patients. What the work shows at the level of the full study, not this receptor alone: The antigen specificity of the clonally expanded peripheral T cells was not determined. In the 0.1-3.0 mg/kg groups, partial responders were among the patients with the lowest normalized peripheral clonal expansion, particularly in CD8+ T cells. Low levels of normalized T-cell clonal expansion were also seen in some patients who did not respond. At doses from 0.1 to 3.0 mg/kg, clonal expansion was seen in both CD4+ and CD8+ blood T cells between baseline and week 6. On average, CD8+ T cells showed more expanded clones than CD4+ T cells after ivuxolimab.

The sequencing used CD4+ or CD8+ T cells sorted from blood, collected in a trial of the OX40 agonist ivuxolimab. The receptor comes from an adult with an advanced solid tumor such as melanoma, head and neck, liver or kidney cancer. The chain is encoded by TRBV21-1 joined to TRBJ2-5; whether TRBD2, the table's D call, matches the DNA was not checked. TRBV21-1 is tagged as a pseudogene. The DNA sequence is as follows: TGTGCCAGCAGCACCCGACTAGCGGGGGTGACCCAGTACTTC. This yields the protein CASSTRLAGVTQYF.